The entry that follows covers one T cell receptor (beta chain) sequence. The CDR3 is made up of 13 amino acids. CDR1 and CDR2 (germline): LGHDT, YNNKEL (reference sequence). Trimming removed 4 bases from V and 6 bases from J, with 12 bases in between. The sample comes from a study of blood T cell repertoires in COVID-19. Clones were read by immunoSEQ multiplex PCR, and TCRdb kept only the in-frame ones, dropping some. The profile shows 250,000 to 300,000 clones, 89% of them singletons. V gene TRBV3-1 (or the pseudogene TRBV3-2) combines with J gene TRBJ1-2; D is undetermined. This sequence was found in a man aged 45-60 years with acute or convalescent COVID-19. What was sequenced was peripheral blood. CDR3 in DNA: TGTGCCAGCAGCCCGCAGGATCTCCATGGCTACACCTTC. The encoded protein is CASSPQDLHGYTF.